The clone carrying this T cell receptor beta chain was detected many times. The antigen is undetermined. Trimming pared 6 bases from V and 1 base from J, leaving 13 bases between. This CDR3 is 15 amino acids long. CDR1 is MNHEY and CDR2 is SVGAGI in the germline V gene. TCR cDNA molecules were tagged individually, and each one carried a unique molecular identifier. From the 5' RACE reads, TCRdb called clonotypes with MiXCR, one entry per CDR3 protein. The data contain more than 95,000 distinct CDR3 sequences, over 9% of them singletons. Time point described: blood at routine non-recurrence follow-up after resection. Whole RNA from tumor, nontumor lung or frozen PBMC was sequenced unsorted. This entry is derived from a study of spatial heterogeneity in lung cancer. About the research overall: Where available, sequencing covered follow-up PBMC samples, taken at a median of approximately 23 months after resection. Raw sequencing reads included, on average, more than nine appearances of each unique TCR and UMI combination.

Study-wide findings and caveats: More often at tumor resection than at routine follow-up, ubiquitous expanded tumor TCRs were detected in the blood.

The rearrangement uses TRBV6-5 and TRBJ2-1; weak D call: TRBD2 (6 bases). The sample in question was PBMCs, obtained at follow-up. The TCR was taken from a male donor with early-stage non-small cell lung cancer. CDR3 residues: CASREGIMSYNEQFF. The CDR3 nucleotides are TGTGCCAGCAGGGAGGGGATTATGTCCTACAATGAGCAGTTCTTC.